This is a list of T cell receptor beta chains from one sample in a study of CD8+ T cells in alopecia areata. Clones were sequenced by immunoSEQ multiplex PCR, and TCRdb holds only the in-frame ones, with some missing. The repertoire holds some 100,000 clones, roughly 47% seen once, with roughly 18% in the top ten. Sequencing was performed on CD8+ T cells sorted from blood, taken at week 24, from a patient treated with tofacitinib. These TCRs come from a human donor with alopecia areata. Each CDR3 is given with its conserved first and last residue. The D gene is left open where the match is weak. Some rows mark clone size as missing; the rest say once, few, many or name a class of expanded clone.

V gene	clone size	J gene	D gene	CDR3 DNA	CDR3 protein
TRBV2	-	TRBJ2-1	-	TGTGCCAGCACCCCGGGACTGGGGTTAGGTGAGCAGTTCTTC	CASTPGLGLGEQFF
TRBV5-1	-	TRBJ1-4	-	TGCGCCAGCAGCCCCGGACGATCTAGTGAAAAACTGTTTTTT	CASSPGRSSEKLFF
TRBV6-1	-	TRBJ2-1	-	TGTGCCAGCAGTGGGGTTCGGGCCTATCAAGGGATCTTC	CASSGVRAYQGIF
TRBV4-1	-	TRBJ1-1	-	TGCGCCAGCAGCCAAGCCAGGATGGGGGCTGAAGCTTTCTTT	CASSQARMGAEAFF
TRBV27	-	TRBJ1-5	-	TGTGCCAGCAGTCACCGGGGGGTAAGCAATCAGCCCCAGCATTTT	CASSHRGVSNQPQHF
TRBV7-8	-	TRBJ2-6	-	TGTGCCAGCAGCTACGAGGGACAATTGACTGGGGCCAACGTCCTGACTTTC	CASSYEGQLTGANVLTF
TRBV19	-	TRBJ2-7	-	TGTGCCAGTAGTATAGGGCTCGAGCAGTACTTC	CASSIGLEQYF
TRBV29-1	few	TRBJ2-7	-	TGCAGCGGGGCGGATCGCTACGAGCAGTACTTC	CSGADRYEQYF
TRBV7-8	few	TRBJ2-1	TRBD2	TGTGCCAGCAGACCTGGGACTAGCTACAATGAGCAGTTCTTC	CASRPGTSYNEQFF
TRBV7-2	few	TRBJ1-2	-	TGTGCCAGCAGCTTAAGGGGTCGGTATGGCTACACCTTC	CASSLRGRYGYTF
TRBV30	-	TRBJ2-7	-	TGTGCCTGGAGTGATACCTACGAGCAGTACTTC	CAWSDTYEQYF
TRBV9	-	TRBJ2-1	-	TGTGCCAGCAGCGGAAGCAATGAGCAGTTCTTC	CASSGSNEQFF
TRBV29-1	few	TRBJ2-7	TRBD1	TGCAGCGTTCAACCGGGACAGGAATCCTACGAGCAGTACTTC	CSVQPGQESYEQYF
TRBV5-6	-	TRBJ1-1	-	TGTGCCAGCAGCTTTCGTGTGACAGCAAGGGAGACTGAAGCTTTCTTT	CASSFRVTARETEAFF
TRBV7-8	-	TRBJ2-5	TRBD1	TGTGCCAGCAGCTTGGACAGGTCGGGTGCGGAGACCCAGTACTTC	CASSLDRSGAETQYF
TRBV30	-	TRBJ2-7	-	TGTGCCTGGAACCGGGGAACCTACGAGCAGTACTTC	CAWNRGTYEQYF
TRBV6-1	-	TRBJ2-7	-	TGTGCCAGCAGTGATGTACCGGGACACACACCCTCCTACGAGCAGTACTTC	CASSDVPGHTPSYEQYF
TRBV7-8	few	TRBJ2-7	TRBD2	TGTGCCAGCAGCTGGGCTCCCCCGGGAGGAGACGAGCAGTACTTC	CASSWAPPGGDEQYF
TRBV30	few	TRBJ2-1	-	TGTGCCTGGACCGTAGGCTATGAGCAGTTCTTC	CAWTVGYEQFF
TRBV6-1	many	TRBJ1-1	-	TGTGCCAGCAGTGAAAAGGTAGAGCCGAACACTGAAGCTTTCTTT	CASSEKVEPNTEAFF
TRBV28	-	TRBJ2-1	TRBD2	TGTGCCAGCAGTTTTGGGACTAGCTCCTACAATGAGCAGTTCTTC	CASSFGTSSYNEQFF
TRBV4-1	-	TRBJ1-1	-	TGCGCCAGCAGCCACAGACAGGAGAACACTGAAGCTTTCTTT	CASSHRQENTEAFF
TRBV11-3	-	TRBJ2-1	TRBD1	TGTGCCAGCAGCCCGGGACAGGGGGCGGTCAATGAGCAGTTCTTC	CASSPGQGAVNEQFF
TRBV29-1	-	TRBJ2-7	-	TGCAGCGTTGAGCAGGGTATTTCCTACGAGCAGTACTTC	CSVEQGISYEQYF
TRBV9	few	TRBJ2-3	-	TGTGCCAGCAGCGTAGAAGGGGGAGGGCCTTATCGCACAGATACGCAGTATTTT	CASSVEGGGPYRTDTQYF
TRBV9	many	TRBJ1-4	-	TGTGCCAGCACGGAGAGGGTCTCAGGAAAACTGTTTTTT	CASTERVSGKLFF
TRBV29-1	-	TRBJ2-1	TRBD1	TGCAGCGTGAGGGGGCCCGTTGAGCAGTTCTTC	CSVRGPVEQFF
TRBV6-5	-	TRBJ2-7	-	TGTGCCAGCAGCCCGGACCCCTACGAGCAGTACTTC	CASSPDPYEQYF
TRBV7-9	-	TRBJ2-2	-	TGTGCCTCTCCGCCCGGGGGCAACACCGGGGAGCTGTTTTTT	CASPPGGNTGELFF
TRBV30	few	TRBJ1-1	-	TGTGCCTGGAGTCTATTGTCAAACACTGAAGCTTTCTTT	CAWSLLSNTEAFF
TRBV10-3	few	TRBJ2-5	-	TGTGCCATCAGTGAGTCGCGGTTGGGGATTCAACAAGAGACCCAGTACTTC	CAISESRLGIQQETQYF
TRBV2	-	TRBJ2-7	TRBD1	TGTGCCAGCATGGGGGACAGCCGAGCCTACGAGCAGTACTTC	CASMGDSRAYEQYF
TRBV6-1	few	TRBJ2-7	-	TGTGCCAGCAGAGACGGGAGATCCTACGAGCAGTACTTC	CASRDGRSYEQYF